This TCR beta chain was sequenced during a study of blood T cells in healthy people across ages. A sample-barcoded 5' primer and a J-beta primer mix were used in a second PCR of about 7 to 12 cycles. MiXCR, run by TCRdb on the 5' RACE reads, gives a single entry per CDR3 protein. The data show hundreds of thousands of distinct CDR3 sequences, around half seen once. The CDR3 is made up of 15 amino acids. With V trimmed by 4 bases and J by 2 bases, 8 bases remained unmatched. The V gene's germline CDR1 is MGHRA and CDR2 YSYEKL. The origin of this receptor is a woman in her sixties or seventies in good health. The chain couples TRBV4-1 to TRBJ2-7; 7 bases are shared with TRBD2. The sample comprised blood. CDR3 residues: CASSLSLTSPYEQYF. The CDR3 bases are TGCGCCAGCAGCCTCTCCCTGACTAGCCCCTACGAGCAGTACTTC.